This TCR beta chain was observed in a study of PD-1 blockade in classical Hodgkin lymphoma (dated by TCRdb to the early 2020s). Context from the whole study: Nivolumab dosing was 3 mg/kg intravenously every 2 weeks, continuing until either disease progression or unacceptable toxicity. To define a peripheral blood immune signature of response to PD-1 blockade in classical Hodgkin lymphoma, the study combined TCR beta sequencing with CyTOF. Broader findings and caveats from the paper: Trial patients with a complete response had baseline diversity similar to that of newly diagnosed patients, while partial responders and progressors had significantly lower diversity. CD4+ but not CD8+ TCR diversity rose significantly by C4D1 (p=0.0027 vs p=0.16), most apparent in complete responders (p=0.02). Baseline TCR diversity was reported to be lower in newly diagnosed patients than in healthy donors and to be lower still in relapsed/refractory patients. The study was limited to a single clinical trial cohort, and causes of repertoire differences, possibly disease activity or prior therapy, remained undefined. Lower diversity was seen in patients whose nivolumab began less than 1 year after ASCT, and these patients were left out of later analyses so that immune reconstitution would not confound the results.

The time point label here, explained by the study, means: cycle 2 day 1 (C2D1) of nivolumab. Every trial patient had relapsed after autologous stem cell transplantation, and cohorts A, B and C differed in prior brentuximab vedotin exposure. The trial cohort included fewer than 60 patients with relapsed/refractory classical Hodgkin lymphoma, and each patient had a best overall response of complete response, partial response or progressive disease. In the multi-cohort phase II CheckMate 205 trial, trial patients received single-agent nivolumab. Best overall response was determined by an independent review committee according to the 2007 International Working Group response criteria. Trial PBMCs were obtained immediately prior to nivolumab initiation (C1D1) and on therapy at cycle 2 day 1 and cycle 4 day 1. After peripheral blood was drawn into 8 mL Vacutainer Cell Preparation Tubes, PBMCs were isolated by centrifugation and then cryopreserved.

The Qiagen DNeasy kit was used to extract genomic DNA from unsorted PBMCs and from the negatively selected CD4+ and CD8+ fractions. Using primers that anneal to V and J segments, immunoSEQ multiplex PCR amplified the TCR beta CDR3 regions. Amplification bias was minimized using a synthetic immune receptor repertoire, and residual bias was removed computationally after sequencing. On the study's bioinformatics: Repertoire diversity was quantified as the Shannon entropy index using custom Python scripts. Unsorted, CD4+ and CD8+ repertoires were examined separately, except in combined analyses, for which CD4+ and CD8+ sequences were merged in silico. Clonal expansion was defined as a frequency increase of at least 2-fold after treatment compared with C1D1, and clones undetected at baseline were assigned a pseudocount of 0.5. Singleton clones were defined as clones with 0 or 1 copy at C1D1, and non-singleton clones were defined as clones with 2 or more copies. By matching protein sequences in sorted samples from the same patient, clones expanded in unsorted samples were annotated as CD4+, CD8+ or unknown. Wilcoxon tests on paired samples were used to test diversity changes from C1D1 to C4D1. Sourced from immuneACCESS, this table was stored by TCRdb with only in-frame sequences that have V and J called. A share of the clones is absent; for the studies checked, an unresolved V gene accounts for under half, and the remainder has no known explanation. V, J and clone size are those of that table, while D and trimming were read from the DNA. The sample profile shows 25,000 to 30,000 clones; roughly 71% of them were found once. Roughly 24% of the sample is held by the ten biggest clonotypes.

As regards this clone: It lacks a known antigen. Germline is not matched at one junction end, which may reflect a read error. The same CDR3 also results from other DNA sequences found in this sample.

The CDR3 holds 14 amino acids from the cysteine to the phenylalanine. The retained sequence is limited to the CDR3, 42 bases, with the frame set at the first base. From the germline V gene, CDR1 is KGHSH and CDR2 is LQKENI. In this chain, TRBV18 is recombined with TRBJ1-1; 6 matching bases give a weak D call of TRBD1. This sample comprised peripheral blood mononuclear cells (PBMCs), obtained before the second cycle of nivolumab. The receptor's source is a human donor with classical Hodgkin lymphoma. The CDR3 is CASSQQSLGAEAFF. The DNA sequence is TGTGCCAGCTCACAGCAGTCGCTGGGGGCTGAAGCCTTCTTT. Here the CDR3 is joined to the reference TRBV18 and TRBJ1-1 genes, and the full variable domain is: NAGVMQNPRHLVRRRGQEARLRCSPMKGHSHVYWYRQLPEEGLKFMVYLQKENIIDESGMPKERFSAEFPKEGPSILRIQQVVRGDSAAYFCASSQQSLGAEAFFGQGTRLTVV.